This TCR beta chain was found in a study of T cells in Graves' hyperthyroidism and ophthalmopathy. Study conclusions and caveats: Blood also carried most thyroid clonotypes expanded above 0.001.

Hyperthyroidism of Graves' type that showed no ophthalmopathy progression within 18 months was stable. Patients aged 18 to 65 with hyperthyroidism were newly diagnosed, with duration under 2 months. Clinical symptoms, serum thyroxine, TRAb, thyroid ultrasound and orbital computed tomography established diagnosis. This clonotype turned up a few times. The antigen is not known. The investigators amplified TCR beta CDR3 regions from RNA transcripts. HTBI primers were used for first-round RT-PCR of the TCR CDR3. In TCRdb, the multiplex PCR reads were re-called with MiXCR into one record per CDR3 protein. The table shows about 700,000 distinct CDR3 sequences, with about 15% occurring only once. The TCR was taken from a woman aged 18-29 years with Graves' hyperthyroidism. The material sequenced was blood.

The CDR3 loop is CSASTVSSPVNEQFF. CDR3 nucleotides: TGCAGTGCTAGTACGGTTAGTAGTCCCGTCAATGAGCAGTTCTTC. The rearrangement uses TRBV20-1 and TRBJ2-1; D not resolved. The CDR3 runs 15 residues. Germline V gene data show CDR1 as DFQATT and CDR2 as SNEGSKA (reference sequence). Deletions cut 3 bases from V and 6 bases from J, with 18 bases between.